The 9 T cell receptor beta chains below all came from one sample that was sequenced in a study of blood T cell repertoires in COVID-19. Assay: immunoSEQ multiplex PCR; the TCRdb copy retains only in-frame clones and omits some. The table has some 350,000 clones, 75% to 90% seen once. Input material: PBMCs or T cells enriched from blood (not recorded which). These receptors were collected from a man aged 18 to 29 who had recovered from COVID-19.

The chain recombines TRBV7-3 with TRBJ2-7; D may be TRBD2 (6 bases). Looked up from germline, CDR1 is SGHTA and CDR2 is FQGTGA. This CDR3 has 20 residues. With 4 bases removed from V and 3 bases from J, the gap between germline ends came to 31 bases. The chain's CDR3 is CASSSTGKGHRDCHRYEQYF. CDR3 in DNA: TGTGCCAGCAGCTCAACGGGAAAGGGGCACCGGGACTGCCATCGCTACGAGCAGTACTTC.

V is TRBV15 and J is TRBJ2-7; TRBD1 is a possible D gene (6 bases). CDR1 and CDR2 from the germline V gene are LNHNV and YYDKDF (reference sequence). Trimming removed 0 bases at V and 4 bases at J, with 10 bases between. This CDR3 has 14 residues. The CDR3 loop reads CATSRDRTAYEQYF. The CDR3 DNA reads TGTGCCACCAGCAGAGATCGGACAGCGTACGAGCAGTACTTC.

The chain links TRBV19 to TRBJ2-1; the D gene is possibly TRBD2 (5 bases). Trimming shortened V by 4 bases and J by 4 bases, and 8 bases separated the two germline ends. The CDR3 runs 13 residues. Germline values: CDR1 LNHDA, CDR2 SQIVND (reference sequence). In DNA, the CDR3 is TGTGCCAGTAGTACGTGGACTTACAATGAGCAGTTCTTC. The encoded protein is CASSTWTYNEQFF.

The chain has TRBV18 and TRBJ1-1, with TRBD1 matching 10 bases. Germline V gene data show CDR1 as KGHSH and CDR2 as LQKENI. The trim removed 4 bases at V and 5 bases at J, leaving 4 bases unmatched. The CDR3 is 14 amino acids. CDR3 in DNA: TGTGCCAGCTCACGATCGGACAGGGGGACTGAAGCTTTCTTT. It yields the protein CASSRSDRGTEAFF.

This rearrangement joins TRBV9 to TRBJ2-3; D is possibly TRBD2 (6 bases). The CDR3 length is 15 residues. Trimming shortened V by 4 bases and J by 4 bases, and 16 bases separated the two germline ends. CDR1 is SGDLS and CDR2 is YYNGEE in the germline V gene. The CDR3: CASSIRASAADTQYF. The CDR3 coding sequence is TGTGCCAGCAGCATCAGGGCTAGCGCGGCAGATACGCAGTATTTT.

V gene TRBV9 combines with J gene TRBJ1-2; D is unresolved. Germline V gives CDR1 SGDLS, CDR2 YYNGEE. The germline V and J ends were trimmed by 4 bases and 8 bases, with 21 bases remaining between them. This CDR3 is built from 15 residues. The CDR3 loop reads CASSPSTVGSGGYTF. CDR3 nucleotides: TGTGCCAGCAGCCCCTCTACCGTCGGGTCTGGAGGCTACACCTTC. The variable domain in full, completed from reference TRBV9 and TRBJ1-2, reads DSGVTQTPKHLITATGQRVTLRCSPRSGDLSVYWYQQSLDQGLQFLIQYYNGEERAKGNILERFSAQQFPDLHSELNLSSLELGDSALYFCASSPSTVGSGGYTFGSGTRLTVV.

The CDR3 DNA follows: TGCAGTGCTAGTGTGGCTAGCGGGAGGGGGGGCACAGATACGCAGTATTTT. Translating gives CSASVASGRGGTDTQYF. The V and J genes are TRBV20-1 and TRBJ2-3; 12 positions match TRBD2. The germline CDR1 and CDR2 sequences are DFQATT and SNEGSKA (reference sequence). The CDR3 has 17 residues. J lost 1 base, V lost 3 bases, and 8 bases had no gene match.

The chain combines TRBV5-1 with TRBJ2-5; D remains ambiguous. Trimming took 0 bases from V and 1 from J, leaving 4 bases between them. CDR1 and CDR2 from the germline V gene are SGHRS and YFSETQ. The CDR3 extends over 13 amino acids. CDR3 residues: CASSLGSQETQYF. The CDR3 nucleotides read TGCGCCAGCAGCTTGGGCAGCCAAGAGACCCAGTACTTC. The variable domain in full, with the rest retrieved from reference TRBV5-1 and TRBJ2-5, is KAGVTQTPRYLIKTRGQQVTLSCSPISGHRSVSWYQQTPGQGLQFLFEYFSETQRNKGNFPGRFSGRQFSNSRSEMNVSTLELGDSALYLCASSLGSQETQYFGPGTRLLVL.

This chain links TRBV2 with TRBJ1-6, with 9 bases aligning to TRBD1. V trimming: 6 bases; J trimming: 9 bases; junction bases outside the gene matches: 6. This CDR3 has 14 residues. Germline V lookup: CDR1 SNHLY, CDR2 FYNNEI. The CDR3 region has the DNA TGTGCCAGCAGGGAGGACAGGGGACGTTCACCCCTCCACTTT. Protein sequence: CASREDRGRSPLHF.